This paragraph covers one TCR beta chain sequence. The target antigen is unknown. The data were obtained in a study of blood T cells in healthy people across ages. Study results and limitations: No conclusive comparison of naive versus antigen-experienced cells was possible with unsorted PBMCs. Per million T cells, TCR beta diversity dropped roughly linearly as age increased. Correlation between TCR beta diversity and naive T cell percentage was strong.

Through a sample-barcoded 5' primer and a J-beta primer mix, a second PCR was run for roughly 7 to 11 cycles. TCRdb analysed the 5' RACE reads with MiXCR anew, one entry per CDR3 protein. The data show 2 million or so distinct CDR3 sequences, approximately 50% seen once. Looked up from germline, CDR1 is SGHRS and CDR2 is YFSETQ. Between the trimmed V and J ends, which lost 0 bases and 11 bases, there was a span of 17 bases. The CDR3 extends over 14 amino acids. Isolation yielded PBMCs, at least 6.5 million per sample, in every case. The chain couples TRBV5-1 to TRBJ2-5, with D perhaps matching TRBD1 (6 bases). Sequencing was performed on blood. This clonotype was sampled from a woman aged 40 to 50 in good health. CDR3 sequence reads: CASSLGQDTYGQYF. The DNA of the CDR3 is TGCGCCAGCAGCTTGGGACAGGACACCTACGGGCAGTACTTC.